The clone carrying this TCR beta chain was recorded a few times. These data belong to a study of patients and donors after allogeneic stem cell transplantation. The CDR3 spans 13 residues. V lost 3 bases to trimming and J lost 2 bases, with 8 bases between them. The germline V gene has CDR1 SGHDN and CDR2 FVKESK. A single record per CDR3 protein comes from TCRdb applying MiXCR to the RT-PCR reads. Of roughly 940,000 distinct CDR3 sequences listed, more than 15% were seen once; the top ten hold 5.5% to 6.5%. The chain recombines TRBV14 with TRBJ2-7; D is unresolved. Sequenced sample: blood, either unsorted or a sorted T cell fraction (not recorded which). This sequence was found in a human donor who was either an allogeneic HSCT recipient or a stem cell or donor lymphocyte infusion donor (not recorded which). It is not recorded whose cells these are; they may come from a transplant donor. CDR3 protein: CASSHVGTYEQYF. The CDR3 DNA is TGTGCCAGCAGCCACGTGGGAACCTACGAGCAGTACTTC.